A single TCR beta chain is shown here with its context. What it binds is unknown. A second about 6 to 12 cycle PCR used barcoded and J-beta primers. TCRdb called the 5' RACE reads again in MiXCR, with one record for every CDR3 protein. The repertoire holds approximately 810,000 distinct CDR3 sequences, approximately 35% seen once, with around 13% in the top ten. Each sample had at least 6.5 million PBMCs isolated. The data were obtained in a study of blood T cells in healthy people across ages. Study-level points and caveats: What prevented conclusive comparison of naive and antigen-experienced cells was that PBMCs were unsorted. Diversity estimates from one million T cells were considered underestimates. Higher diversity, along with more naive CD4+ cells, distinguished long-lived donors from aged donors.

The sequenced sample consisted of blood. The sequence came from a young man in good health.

CDR3: CASSPRAGGFYGYTF. Here the CDR3 DNA reads TGTGCCAGCAGCCCGCGAGCAGGGGGCTTCTATGGCTACACCTTC. The J gene is TRBJ1-2, the V gene TRBV5-6, with TRBD1 identical over 8 bases. Germline-derived CDR1 and CDR2 are SGHDT and YYEEEE. The V segment lost 4 bases and the J segment 4 bases; nucleotides outside the gene matches: 9. This CDR3 is 15 amino acids long. The variable domain in full, with the rest retrieved from reference TRBV5-6 and TRBJ1-2, is DAGVTQSPTHLIKTRGQQVTLRCSPKSGHDTVSWYQQALGQGPQFIFQYYEEEERQRGNFPDRFSGHQFPNYSSELNVNALLLGDSALYLCASSPRAGGFYGYTFGSGTRLTVV.